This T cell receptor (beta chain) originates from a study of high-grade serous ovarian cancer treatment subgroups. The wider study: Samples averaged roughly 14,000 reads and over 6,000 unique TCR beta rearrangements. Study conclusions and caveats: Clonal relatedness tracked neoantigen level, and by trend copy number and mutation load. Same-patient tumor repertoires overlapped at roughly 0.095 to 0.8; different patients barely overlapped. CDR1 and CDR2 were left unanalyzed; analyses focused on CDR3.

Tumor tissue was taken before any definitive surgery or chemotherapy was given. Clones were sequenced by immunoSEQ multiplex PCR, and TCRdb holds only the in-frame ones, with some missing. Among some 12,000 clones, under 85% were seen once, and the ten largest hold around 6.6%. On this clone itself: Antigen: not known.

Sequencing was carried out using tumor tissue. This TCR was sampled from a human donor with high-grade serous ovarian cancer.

The CDR3 region has the DNA TGTGCCAGCAGCCAAGGACAGGGGGCGAGGGCCAATCAGCCCCAGCATTTT. Its protein is CASSQGQGARANQPQHF. This chain links TRBV4-2 with TRBJ1-5; the match to TRBD1 covers 10 bases. Germline CDR1 LGHNA, CDR2 YNFKEQ. The CDR3 covers 17 residues. J lost 3 bases, V lost 1 base, and 6 bases had no gene match.